The T cell receptor beta chain under discussion was sequenced for a study of Graves' ophthalmopathy and Graves' hyperthyroidism. RNA transcripts yielded amplified TCR beta CDR3 regions. First-round RT-PCR with HTBI primers preceded a second-round multiplex PCR. TCRdb reprocessed the multiplex PCR reads with MiXCR, giving one entry per CDR3 protein. The table has 350,000 or so distinct CDR3 sequences, 15% to 20% seen once; the top ten hold roughly an eighth. V gave up 7 bases and J gave up 4 bases, with 19 bases separating them. The germline V gene has CDR1 SQVTM and CDR2 ANQGSEA. The CDR3 extends over 14 amino acids. This clonotype came up many times.

Source material: peripheral blood. This TCR was recovered from an adult man with Graves' ophthalmopathy. The rearrangement joins TRBV29-1 to TRBJ2-5; D not certain. CDR3 bases: TGCAGCGCCCTCCCGGCAGGCCCTCGAGAGACCCAGTACTTC. As protein: CSALPAGPRETQYF. Looking up the rest from reference TRBV29-1 and TRBJ2-5 gives the full variable domain: SAVISQKPSRDICQRGTSLTIQCQVDSQVTMMFWYRQQPGQSLTLIATANQGSEATYESGFVIDKFPISRPNLTFSTLTVSNMSPEDSSIYLCSALPAGPRETQYFGPGTRLLVL.